This section outlines one T cell receptor (beta chain) sequence together with its context. The entry originates in a study of blood T cell repertoires in COVID-19. Study-level information: Sources were T cells, B-cell-depleted T cells, or PBMCs; the material itself was cDNA or gDNA.

CDR1 SGHNT and CDR2 YENEEA come from the germline V gene. This CDR3 spans 19 amino acids. With V trimmed by 0 bases and J by 2 bases, 12 bases remained unmatched. Assay: immunoSEQ multiplex PCR; the TCRdb copy retains only in-frame clones and omits some. The sample consists of over 120,000 clones, approximately 83% of them appearing once. The material sequenced was peripheral blood. J is TRBJ1-3 and V is TRBV11-3; TRBD1 aligns across 8 bases. The receptor's source is a woman aged 55-75 years with acute or convalescent COVID-19. The CDR3 DNA sequence: TGTGCCAGCAGCTTAGACTCGAGCAGGGGGCTTGTTCCTGGAAACACCATATATTTT. Encoded protein: CASSLDSSRGLVPGNTIYF. The entire variable domain, with the rest obtained from reference TRBV11-3 and TRBJ1-3, is as follows: EAGVVQSPRYKIIEKKQPVAFWCNPISGHNTLYWYLQNLGQGPELLIRYENEEAVDDSQLPKDRFSAERLKGVDSTLKIQPAELGDSAVYLCASSLDSSRGLVPGNTIYFGEGSWLTVV.